This T cell receptor beta chain was profiled in a study of T-cell reconstitution after alpha-beta-depleted transplantation in children. Unique molecular identifiers were incorporated into the prepared TCRbeta library. TCRdb reanalysed the PCR reads using MiXCR and keeps one entry per CDR3 protein. There are around 670,000 distinct CDR3 sequences in the sample; roughly 14% occur only once, and 0.65% to 0.9% lies in the top ten. Trimming left V 6 bases short and J 3 bases short, with 15 bases between. Germline loops: CDR1 ENHRY, CDR2 SYGVKD. The CDR3 is made up of 14 amino acids. The sequences come from PBMCs, collected before TCRalphabeta/CD19-depleted stem cell transplant. The gene calls are TRBV10-3 and TRBJ2-7; D call uncertain. The sequence was obtained from a girl aged 2 to 9 with congenital amegakaryocytic thrombocytopenia, due to receive a stem cell transplant. In DNA, the CDR3 is TGTGCCATCAGGGTGCAGGACGGAGTCTACGAGCAGTACTTC. It specifies CAIRVQDGVYEQYF.